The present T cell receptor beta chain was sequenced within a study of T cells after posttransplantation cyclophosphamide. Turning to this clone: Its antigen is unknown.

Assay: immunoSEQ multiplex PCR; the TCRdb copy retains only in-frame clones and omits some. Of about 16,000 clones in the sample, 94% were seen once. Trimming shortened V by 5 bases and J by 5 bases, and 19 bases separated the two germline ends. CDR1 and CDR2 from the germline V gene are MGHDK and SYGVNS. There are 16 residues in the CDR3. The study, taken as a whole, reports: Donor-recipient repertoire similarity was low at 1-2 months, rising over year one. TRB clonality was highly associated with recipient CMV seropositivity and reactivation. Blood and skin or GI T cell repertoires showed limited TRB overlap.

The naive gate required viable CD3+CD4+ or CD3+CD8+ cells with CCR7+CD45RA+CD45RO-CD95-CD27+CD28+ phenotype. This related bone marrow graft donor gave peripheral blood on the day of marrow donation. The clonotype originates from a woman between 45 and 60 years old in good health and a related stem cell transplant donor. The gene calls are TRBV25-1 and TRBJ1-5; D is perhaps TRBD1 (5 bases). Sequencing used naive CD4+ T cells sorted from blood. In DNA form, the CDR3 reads TGTGCCAGCAGTCCTGGGGGAGGGAGCTATGATCAGCCCCAGCATTTT. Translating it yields CASSPGGGSYDQPQHF.